This TCR beta chain was sequenced during a study of blood T cell repertoires in COVID-19. Study-level information: The United States, Italy and Spain were the sources of the acute and convalescent COVID-19 samples. Sources were T cells, B-cell-depleted T cells, or PBMCs; the material itself was cDNA or gDNA.

This CDR3 spans 17 amino acids. Looked up from germline, CDR1 is LNHDA and CDR2 is SQIVND (reference sequence). J gave up 2 bases and V 3 bases, and 9 bases lay outside the gene matches. Cohorts were assigned according to the clinical history that participants reported. In the original processing: Reference gene primer amplification in the assay estimated nucleated cell counts. Here immunoSEQ multiplex PCR was the method, and the copy in TCRdb shows in-frame clones only, minus some. That table furnishes V, J and clone size, whereas the DNA furnished D and trimming. The sample includes around 300,000 clones, 90% of them seen just once.

J is TRBJ2-2 and V is TRBV19; 7 bases match TRBD1. This sequence was found in a woman between 18 and 29 years old with acute COVID-19. The sample was PBMCs or T cells enriched from blood (not recorded which). CDR3: CASSIPRTGVNTGELFF. In nucleotides, the CDR3 is TGTGCCAGTAGTATCCCCAGGACAGGAGTAAACACCGGGGAGCTGTTTTTT.